This paragraph covers one TCR beta chain sequence. Profiled with immunoSEQ multiplex PCR; TCRdb holds only in-frame clones, not every one. The table has approximately 20,000 clones, approximately 83% seen once. This sample was taken from a study of OX40 agonist ivuxolimab in advanced cancers. Background on the study: Administration of intravenous ivuxolimab to patients occurred every 2 weeks at 0.01 to 10 mg/kg.

Trimming cost V 5 bases and J 3 bases, with 11 bases left between them. The CDR3 length is 13 residues. From germline, CDR1 is LNHDA and CDR2 SQIVND (reference sequence). The receptor was isolated from an adult with an advanced solid tumor such as melanoma, head and neck, liver or kidney cancer. V is TRBV19 and J is TRBJ2-7; D unresolved. The sequencing here drew on CD4+ or CD8+ T cells sorted from blood, taken in a trial of the OX40 agonist ivuxolimab. The CDR3 is CASSQRLIYEQYF. CDR3 nucleotides: TGTGCCAGTAGTCAACGACTGATCTACGAGCAGTACTTC. Together with reference TRBV19 and TRBJ2-7, the CDR3 gives the full variable domain: DGGITQSPKYLFRKEGQNVTLSCEQNLNHDAMYWYRQDPGQGLRLIYYSQIVNDFQKGDIAEGYSVSREKKESFPLTVTSAQKNPTAFYLCASSQRLIYEQYFGPGTRLTVT.